A selection of T cell receptor beta chains follows, all from one sample in a study of blood T cell repertoires in COVID-19. Assay used: immunoSEQ multiplex PCR; TCRdb lists only in-frame clones, some missing. The sample holds hundreds of thousands of clones, about nine tenths seen once. What was sequenced was PBMCs or T cells enriched from blood (not recorded which). The receptors originated from a woman between 18 and 30 years old who had recovered from COVID-19. Both conserved end residues are part of each CDR3.

>16|TRBV9|TRBJ2-1
CASSVAGQGARDEQFF
>17|TRBV6-2/TRBV6-3|TRBJ2-2
CASSYSMGGSNTGELFF
>13|TRBV5-1|TRBJ2-4
CASSLGGENIQYF
>12|TRBV12-3/TRBV12-4|TRBJ1-2
CASSSAGYGYTF
>12|TRBV20-1|TRBJ1-2
CSASSVYYGYTF
>13|TRBV29-1|TRBJ2-7
CSVEETGTYEQYF
>15|TRBV18|TRBJ1-1
CASSPRKGGSAEAFF
>16|TRBV21-1|TRBJ1-1
CASSKYRVRLNTEAFF
>16|TRBV5-4|TRBJ2-2
CASSDGTSGRAGELFF
>14|TRBV27|TRBJ1-1
CASSYLQGNTEAFF
>14|TRBV5-1|TRBJ2-4
CASSLGLAGGIQYF
>14|TRBV2|TRBJ2-3
CASSPRDYADTQYF
>14|TRBV2|TRBJ2-5
CATQGGTGSETQYF
>15|TRBV21-1|TRBJ1-1
CASSKLYREHPEAFF
>16|TRBV28|TRBJ1-6
CASSLFVVGGGSPLHF
>13|TRBV5-1|TRBJ2-7
CASSLYPGYEQYF
>15|TRBV15|TRBJ1-3
CATSETGLSGNTIYF
>14|TRBV19|TRBJ1-3
CASSIDRSGNTIYF
>14|TRBV11-3|TRBJ1-3
CASAREDGGNTIYF
>13|TRBV27|TRBJ2-5
CASSDYARETQYF
>11|TRBV5-1|TRBJ1-2
CASSPGYGYTF
>17|TRBV9|TRBJ1-3
CASSTRQGNPSGNTIYF
>15|TRBV15|TRBJ1-1
CATSRDWPWRTEAFF
>11|TRBV6-5|TRBJ1-1
CASTRGGEAFF
>12|TRBV29-1|TRBJ2-4
CSAEGARDIQYF
>12|TRBV6-5|TRBJ2-1
CASSPTSDEQFF
>16|TRBV5-1|TRBJ2-3
CASSLSRTGSTDTQYF
>15|TRBV4-1|TRBJ2-3
CASSQEALVYSTQYF
>15|TRBV28|TRBJ1-6
CASSFPRTDYSPLHF
>15|TRBV4-1|TRBJ2-7
CASSHGLAGANEQYF
>13|TRBV20-1|TRBJ2-1
CSASEGAGDEQFF